This section outlines one TCR beta chain sequence together with its context. Sample-barcoded 5' priming and a J-beta primer mix drove a second PCR of about 6 to 12 cycles. MiXCR was run by TCRdb on the 5' RACE reads, yielding one entry per CDR3 protein. Of more than 700,000 distinct CDR3 sequences listed, 35% to 60% were seen once; the top ten hold 15% to 20%. Donation came from healthy Caucasian individuals in Russia who were aged about 6 to 95. This record comes from a study of blood T cells in healthy people across ages. Source material: blood. The TCR comes from a man older than 75 in good health.

The CDR3 region is CASSDQGARIAFF. The CDR3 DNA sequence: TGTGCCAGCAGTGATCAGGGGGCGCGAATAGCTTTCTTT. This chain links TRBV12-3 or TRBV12-4 with TRBJ1-1, with TRBD1 identical over 8 bases. V lost 5 bases and J lost 10; bases outside the gene matches: 9. The CDR3 sequence is 13 residues long.